A single sample is the source of the 30 T cell receptor beta chains below, sequenced in a study of blood T cell repertoires in COVID-19. Sequencing used immunoSEQ multiplex PCR; TCRdb keeps in-frame clones, though not all of them. The sample contains about 250,000 clones, about 82% of which appear only once. Sequencing was done on a sample of PBMCs or T cells enriched from blood (not recorded which). The source is a woman aged 45-65 years with acute COVID-19.

The chain uses TRBV7-2 and TRBJ1-3; D call uncertain. Trimming stripped 6 bases from V and 2 bases from J, with 8 bases between. CDR3 size: 13 residues. Germline values: CDR1 SGHTA, CDR2 FQGNSA. The CDR3 spells CASRGPPGNTIYF. The CDR3 DNA is TGTGCCAGCAGGGGCCCTCCTGGAAACACCATATATTTT.

On this clone itself: Other nucleotide sequences from this sample produce the same CDR3. This chain joins TRBV18 and TRBJ1-4; D perhaps matches TRBD1 (6 bases). The length of the CDR3 is 14 residues. V shed 3 bases and J shed 5 bases, with 10 bases lying between them. Germline-derived CDR1 and CDR2 are KGHSH and LQKENI. The CDR3 here is CASSPGAGNEKLFF. The CDR3 DNA is TGTGCCAGCTCACCGGGGGCAGGGAATGAAAAACTGTTTTTT. The complete variable domain, with remaining parts taken from reference TRBV18 and TRBJ1-4, reads NAGVMQNPRHLVRRRGQEARLRCSPMKGHSHVYWYRQLPEEGLKFMVYLQKENIIDESGMPKERFSAEFPKEGPSILRIQQVVRGDSAAYFCASSPGAGNEKLFFGSGTQLSVL.

Points on this clone: Other DNA sequences in this specimen translate into the identical CDR3. V and J are TRBV5-6 and TRBJ1-5, with D unclear. This CDR3 spans 12 amino acids. Trimming removed 4 bases at V and 4 bases at J, with 6 bases between. Germline V CDR1 and CDR2: SGHDT, YYEEEE. CDR3: CASSLRNQPQHF. In nucleotides, the CDR3 is TGTGCCAGCAGCCTTAGAAATCAGCCCCAGCATTTT.

As concerns this clone: Lacking the conserved final phenylalanine or tryptophan, this CDR3 likely reflects a read error. The DNA is left out, because the CDR3 cannot be placed on it with certainty; the CDR3 is given as TCRdb lists it. The chain recombines TRBV21-1 with TRBJ1-1. TRBV21-1 is termed a pseudogene. Ends included, the CDR3 has 10 residues. This chain's CDR3 is CASSSKLPPP.

This clone has only a few counts. The same CDR3 arises from other DNA sequences in this sample as well. The V and J genes are TRBV30 and TRBJ2-1, with a weak D call TRBD2 (5 bases). The CDR3 totals 15 residues. Trimming cost V 0 bases and J 0 bases, with 9 bases left between them. CDR1 GTSNPN and CDR2 SVGIG come from the germline V gene (reference sequence). The CDR3 nucleotides are TGTGCCTGGAGTGTCCGAACTAGCTCCTACAATGAGCAGTTCTTC. This codes for CAWSVRTSSYNEQFF.

This chain joins TRBV11-3 and TRBJ2-2; 11 bases line up with TRBD1. CDR1 and CDR2 from the germline V gene are SGHNT and YENEEA. CDR3 length equals 17 residues. J gave up 3 bases and V 1 base, and 4 bases lay outside the gene matches. CDR3: CASSLAWTGGDTGELFF. The CDR3, as DNA: TGTGCCAGCAGCTTAGCTTGGACAGGGGGCGACACCGGGGAGCTGTTTTTT.

V usage is TRBV11-3 and J usage is TRBJ2-1, with D uncertain. V dropped 5 bases and J dropped 0 bases, with 11 bases sitting between them. This CDR3 has 15 residues. Germline CDR1 and CDR2: SGHNT and YENEEA. The DNA for the CDR3 is TGTGCCAGCAGCCCCCTAAGAAGCTCCTACAATGAGCAGTTCTTC. Its translation is CASSPLRSSYNEQFF. Combining the CDR3 with reference TRBV11-3 and TRBJ2-1 gives the whole variable domain EAGVVQSPRYKIIEKKQPVAFWCNPISGHNTLYWYLQNLGQGPELLIRYENEEAVDDSQLPKDRFSAERLKGVDSTLKIQPAELGDSAVYLCASSPLRSSYNEQFFGPGTRLTVL.

The chain is built from TRBV18 and TRBJ1-6; no firm D call. The germline V and J ends were trimmed by 1 base and 0 bases, with 13 bases remaining between them. Looked up from germline, CDR1 is KGHSH and CDR2 is LQKENI. This CDR3 has 18 amino acids. CDR3 in DNA: TGTGCCAGCTCACCACTTTCGAGGGAAAGCTCCTATAATTCACCCCTCCACTTT. It yields the protein CASSPLSRESSYNSPLHF.

This sequence joins TRBV30 and TRBJ1-1, with 10 bases aligning to TRBD1. The trim removed 4 bases at V and 5 bases at J, leaving 16 bases unmatched. Germline CDR1 is GTSNPN and CDR2 is SVGIG (reference sequence). CDR3 length: 17 residues. Here the CDR3 reads CAWTSGTGVRPRTEAFF. The CDR3 coding sequence is TGTGCCTGGACTTCCGGGACAGGGGTCCGCCCGAGAACTGAAGCTTTCTTT.

This clone was picked up a small number of times. The chain employs TRBV7-8 and TRBJ2-1; 7 bases fit TRBD2. The V segment lost 1 base and the J segment 5 bases; nucleotides outside the gene matches: 5. The CDR3 has 15 residues. CDR1 and CDR2 (germline): SGHVS, FQNEAQ. The CDR3 reads CASSLGSSGNNEQFF. In nucleotides, the CDR3 is TGTGCCAGCAGCTTAGGCTCTAGCGGAAACAATGAGCAGTTCTTC. Supplemented by reference TRBV7-8 and TRBJ2-1, the full variable domain reads GAGVSQSPRYKVAKRGQDVALRCDPISGHVSLFWYQQALGQGPEFLTYFQNEAQLDKSGLPSDRFFAERPEGSVSTLKIQRTQQEDSAVYLCASSLGSSGNNEQFFGPGTRLTVL.

The gene calls are TRBV2 and TRBJ1-3, with 9 nucleotides matching TRBD1. V dropped 11 bases and J dropped 0; count of bases not matched to a gene: 2. CDR3 length: 13 amino acids. CDR1 SNHLY and CDR2 FYNNEI come from the germline V gene. CDR3 sequence reads: CASGQGSGNTIYF. CDR3 nucleotide sequence: TGTGCCTCGGGACAGGGCTCTGGAAACACCATATATTTT. Supplemented by reference TRBV2 and TRBJ1-3, the full variable domain reads EPEVTQTPSHQVTQMGQEVILRCVPISNHLYFYWYRQILGQKVEFLVSFYNNEISEKSEIFDDQFSVERPDGSNFTLKIRSTKLEDSAMYFCASGQGSGNTIYFGEGSWLTVV.

Points on this clone: At one end, the junction sequence differs from germline, possibly due to a read error. This chain links TRBV6-1 with TRBJ1-5; 8 bases agree with TRBD1. Per the germline V gene, CDR1 is MNHNS and CDR2 is SASEGT. CDR3 size: 17 residues. The CDR3 sequence: CASTEQGVWNSNQPQHF. CDR3 coding DNA: TGTGCCAGCACTGAACAGGGGGTGTGGAATAGCAATCAGCCCCAGCATTTT.

The chain combines TRBV25-1 with TRBJ2-1, with 11 bases that match TRBD2. Germline values: CDR1 MGHDK, CDR2 SYGVNS. The V segment lost 5 bases and the J segment 2 bases; nucleotides outside the gene matches: 2. The CDR3 consists of 15 residues. CDR3: CASSSLAGAYNEQFF. As DNA, the CDR3 is TGTGCCAGCAGTTCACTAGCGGGGGCCTACAATGAGCAGTTCTTC.

For the CDR3, the DNA is TGCGCCAGCAGCCCCGGTCCAGTAGCGGCGGGTTACAATGAGCAGTTCTTC. Residues: CASSPGPVAAGYNEQFF. The chain joins TRBV5-1 to TRBJ2-1, with D maybe TRBD2 (6 bases). Per germline, CDR1 SGHRS and CDR2 YFSETQ. The CDR3 covers 17 residues. The V and J ends lost 4 bases and 4 bases respectively, with 21 bases between them.

This chain links TRBV29-1 with TRBJ2-7; TRBD1 matches 7 bases. Germline V gene data show CDR1 as SQVTM and CDR2 as ANQGSEA. This CDR3 spans 12 amino acids. This chain's CDR3 is CSAQGKYYEQYF. CDR3 sequence (DNA): TGCAGTGCACAGGGGAAATACTACGAGCAGTACTTC.

This clone appeared a single time. CDR3 sequence reads: CASSQGAPSRYGYTF. The CDR3 DNA reads TGTGCCAGCAGTCAGGGGGCCCCTAGTCGCTATGGCTACACCTTC. The V call is TRBV27, the J call TRBJ1-2, with 8 positions matching TRBD1. The CDR3 loop spans 15 amino acids. Germline lookup yields CDR1 MNHEY and CDR2 SMNVEV (reference sequence). The ends lost 5 bases at V and 4 bases at J; junction bases unmatched: 9.

The chain couples TRBV9 to TRBJ1-1; D may be TRBD1 (5 bases). Trimming pared 0 bases from V and 4 bases from J, leaving 10 bases between. Germline V gene sequence: CDR1 SGDLS, CDR2 YYNGEE. The CDR3 is made up of 14 amino acids. The CDR3 DNA sequence: TGTGCCAGCAGCGTAGGTGGGGACTCCACTGAAGCTTTCTTT. Translation: CASSVGGDSTEAFF.

A few counts support this clone. The CDR3: CASSQDGGRVAFF. DNA for the CDR3: TGCGCCAGCAGCCAAGACGGGGGGCGCGTTGCTTTCTTT. The V gene is TRBV4-3, the J gene TRBJ1-1; possibly TRBD1 for D (6 bases). The V end lost 0 bases, the J end lost 11 bases, and 13 bases lay between the germline ends. From germline, CDR1 is LGHNA and CDR2 YSLEER. CDR3 length equals 13 residues.

The chain combines TRBV9 with TRBJ1-4; the match to TRBD1 covers 7 bases. CDR3 length: 15 amino acids. J gave up 10 bases and V 3 bases, and 12 bases lay outside the gene matches. CDR1 and CDR2 (germline): SGDLS, YYNGEE. CDR3 nucleotides: TGTGCCAGCAGCGCCCACAGGGGCCTCGGTGGAAAACTGTTTTTT. Translated, it gives CASSAHRGLGGKLFF.

The rearrangement joins TRBV28 to TRBJ1-2; 8 positions agree with TRBD1. Trimming removed 8 bases from V and 6 bases from J; junction bases left unmatched: 11. Germline V gene sequence: CDR1 MDHEN, CDR2 SYDVKM. CDR3 length equals 14 residues. Here the CDR3 reads CASGIGTGTDGYTF. The CDR3 nucleotides read TGTGCCAGCGGGATCGGGACAGGCACCGATGGCTACACCTTC.

This clone was seen a single time. The chain is built from TRBV7-9 and TRBJ1-4; the D is unclear. There are 11 residues in the CDR3. Trimming left V 3 bases short and J 14 bases short, with 10 bases between. The germline CDR1 and CDR2 sequences are SEHNR and FQNEAQ (reference sequence). The CDR3 coding sequence is TGTGCCAGCAGCTTCGACACTTGGCTGTTTTTT. It is translated as CASSFDTWLFF. The full variable domain, in which reference TRBV7-9 and TRBJ1-4 provide the parts outside the CDR3, is DTGVSQNPRHKITKRGQNVTFRCDPISEHNRLYWYRQTLGQGPEFLTYFQNEAQLEKSRLLSDRFSAERPKGSFSTLEIQRTEQGDSAMYLCASSFDTWLFFGSGTQLSVL.

This sequence joins TRBV25-1 and TRBJ1-5; D unresolved. The CDR3 is 14 amino acids. The V end lost 1 base, the J end lost 4 bases, and 8 bases lay between the germline ends. Germline CDR1 is MGHDK and CDR2 is SYGVNS. The CDR3 loop reads CASSELAGNQPQHF. The CDR3 nucleotides read TGTGCCAGCAGTGAATTGGCCGGGAATCAGCCCCAGCATTTT.

The J gene is TRBJ1-2, the V gene TRBV11-2; D gene uncertain. Germline CDR1 reads SGHAT; CDR2 reads FQNNGV. V lost 2 bases to trimming and J lost 3 bases, with 4 bases between them. The CDR3 extends over 12 amino acids. DNA of the CDR3: TGTGCCAGCAGCTTACAGGACTATGGCTACACCTTC. Its protein is CASSLQDYGYTF.

This sequence joins TRBV5-5 and TRBJ1-2, with 7 nucleotides matching TRBD1. Germline-derived CDR1 and CDR2 are SGHKS and YYEKEE (reference sequence). This CDR3 spans 16 amino acids. V trimming: 4 bases; J trimming: 8 bases; junction bases outside the gene matches: 17. CDR3 nucleotides: TGTGCCAGCAGCCCGGCCCGGGTGGAGGGGGCGAAAGGCTACACCTTC. It specifies CASSPARVEGAKGYTF.

J is TRBJ2-3 and V is TRBV18; 10 positions agree with TRBD2. Germline lookup yields CDR1 KGHSH and CDR2 LQKENI. This CDR3 comprises 15 residues. J lost 0 bases, V lost 7 bases, and 4 bases had no gene match. The CDR3 DNA is TGTGCCAGCTATCAGCGGGGGGGGAGCACAGATACGCAGTATTTT. This codes for CASYQRGGSTDTQYF. Combining the CDR3 with reference TRBV18 and TRBJ2-3 gives the whole variable domain NAGVMQNPRHLVRRRGQEARLRCSPMKGHSHVYWYRQLPEEGLKFMVYLQKENIIDESGMPKERFSAEFPKEGPSILRIQQVVRGDSAAYFCASYQRGGSTDTQYFGPGTRLTVL.

This clone is a singleton in its sample. This chain joins TRBV21-1 and TRBJ1-3; TRBD1 was called by the table and not checked on the DNA. TRBV21-1 is a documented pseudogene. CDR3 length: 15 amino acids. The CDR3 DNA reads as TGTGCCAGCAGCTTACTGGGCAGCCTTGGAAACACCATATATTTT. Translating it yields CASSLLGSLGNTIYF.

The chain recombines TRBV7-2 with TRBJ2-7; D possibly corresponds to TRBD2 (6 bases). V gave up 4 bases and J gave up 0 bases, with 13 bases separating them. Per the germline V gene, CDR1 is SGHTA and CDR2 is FQGNSA. The CDR3 is 15 residues long. The CDR3 loop is CASSSTGTDSYEQYF. The CDR3 nucleotides read TGTGCCAGCAGCTCGACCGGGACTGACTCCTACGAGCAGTACTTC.

This chain connects TRBV5-1 to TRBJ1-2, with TRBD1 identical over 7 bases. The CDR3 is made up of 14 amino acids. The germline CDR1 and CDR2 sequences are SGHRS and YFSETQ. V was clipped by 4 bases and J by 4 bases; unmatched bases: 7. CDR3 nucleotides: TGCGCCAGCAGCACATCGGACAGGCTCTATGGCTACACCTTC. Translated, it gives CASSTSDRLYGYTF. The complete variable domain, with remaining parts taken from reference TRBV5-1 and TRBJ1-2, reads KAGVTQTPRYLIKTRGQQVTLSCSPISGHRSVSWYQQTPGQGLQFLFEYFSETQRNKGNFPGRFSGRQFSNSRSEMNVSTLELGDSALYLCASSTSDRLYGYTFGSGTRLTVV.

This clone was counted only a few times. This CDR3 is CASSPDRVKGGDAEAFF. The CDR3 DNA reads TGTGCCAGCAGCCCGGACAGGGTAAAAGGGGGAGACGCTGAAGCTTTCTTT. The rearrangement joins TRBV7-9 to TRBJ1-1; TRBD1 aligns across 8 bases. The CDR3 totals 17 residues. With V trimmed by 5 bases and J by 6 bases, 17 bases remained unmatched. Germline V CDR1 and CDR2: SEHNR, FQNEAQ (reference sequence).

This chain connects TRBV7-2 to TRBJ2-1; 14 nucleotides align to TRBD2. The CDR3 consists of 16 residues. With 5 bases clipped from V and 8 bases from J, the junction kept 8 bases outside the gene matches. Germline V CDR1 and CDR2: SGHTA, FQGNSA. CDR3 DNA sequence: TGTGCCAGCAGCCCATTCGGACTAGCGGGGGGAGATGAGCAGTTCTTC. This encodes CASSPFGLAGGDEQFF.